The present entry profiles one T cell receptor (beta chain) with its context. The data belong to a study of blood T cell repertoires in COVID-19. Germline V gene lookup returns CDR1 SGHNT and CDR2 YYREEE (reference sequence). With 1 base removed from V and 2 bases from J, the gap between germline ends came to 12 bases. The CDR3 runs 16 residues. Measured with immunoSEQ multiplex PCR; TCRdb has only the in-frame clones, and not every one. The sample lists approximately 190,000 clones, 80% occurring once. This sequence joins TRBV5-4 and TRBJ2-2; D possibly corresponds to TRBD1 (6 bases). The specimen was peripheral blood. The receptor comes from a man aged 55 to 70 with acute or convalescent COVID-19. For the CDR3, the DNA is TGTGCCAGCAGCTTGAGACAGGCTCCCAACACCGGGGAGCTGTTTTTT. This sequence encodes CASSLRQAPNTGELFF.